Below are 16 T cell receptor beta chains sequenced from a single sample in a study of CD4+ T cells in melanoma. Assay used: immunoSEQ multiplex PCR; TCRdb lists only in-frame clones, some missing. The repertoire holds 120,000 to 150,000 clones, about 93% seen once, with 1.5% in the top ten. The receptors were sampled from a human donor with melanoma.

The genes are TRBV5-6 and TRBJ2-3; D may be TRBD2 (7 bases). Trimming took 3 bases from V and 2 from J, leaving 13 bases between them. The CDR3 has 15 amino acids. Germline assignment: CDR1 SGHDT and CDR2 YYEEEE. The CDR3 DNA reads TGTGCCAGCAGCTCGCGGGGGCCACTCACAGATACGCAGTATTTT. Translating it yields CASSSRGPLTDTQYF.

The chain combines TRBV5-1 with TRBJ2-7, with a tentative D call TRBD2 (5 bases). The CDR3 is 13 amino acids. The germline gives CDR1 SGHRS, CDR2 YFSETQ. With 0 bases removed from V and 7 bases from J, the gap between germline ends came to 11 bases. This CDR3 is CASSLDGPGEQYF. The CDR3 DNA sequence: TGCGCCAGCAGCTTGGACGGGCCGGGGGAGCAGTACTTC.

V and J are TRBV5-1 and TRBJ1-2; 8 nucleotides align to TRBD1. Germline assignment: CDR1 SGHRS and CDR2 YFSETQ. V lost 4 bases and J lost 8; bases outside the gene matches: 7. The CDR3 has 13 residues. The CDR3 sequence: CASSPDRAWGYTF. CDR3 nucleotide sequence: TGCGCCAGCAGCCCGGACAGGGCATGGGGCTACACCTTC.

The V and J genes are TRBV5-6 and TRBJ2-2, with D unresolved. The CDR3 contains 15 residues. CDR1 SGHDT and CDR2 YYEEEE come from the germline V gene. Trimming took off 3 bases at V and 4 bases at J, with 13 bases between the two ends. CDR3 sequence: CASSWIRVGTGELFF. CDR3 bases: TGTGCCAGCAGCTGGATAAGAGTGGGCACCGGGGAGCTGTTTTTT.

This chain connects TRBV13 to TRBJ2-7; 11 bases map to TRBD1. The CDR3 is 16 amino acids. The V gene end was trimmed by 5 bases and the J gene end by 1 base; junction bases not matched to a gene: 7. Germline V lookup: CDR1 PRHDT, CDR2 FYEKMQ (reference sequence). The CDR3 nucleotides read TGTGCCAGCAGCCCAGAAGGACAGGGGGCTTCCTACGAGCAGTACTTC. Its translation is CASSPEGQGASYEQYF.

CDR3 loop: CASSPRGGAYEQYF. As DNA, the CDR3 is TGTGCCAGCAGCCCCCGCGGGGGCGCCTACGAGCAGTACTTC. This chain joins TRBV14 and TRBJ2-7, with a tentative D call TRBD2 (7 bases). The CDR3 runs to 14 residues. The germline V gene has CDR1 SGHDN and CDR2 FVKESK. V lost 4 bases to trimming and J lost 2 bases, with 12 bases between them.

The V call is TRBV9, the J call TRBJ2-3, with 12 bases matching TRBD2. V lost 0 bases and J lost 2; bases outside the gene matches: 7. The CDR3 is 18 residues long. CDR1 is SGDLS and CDR2 is YYNGEE in the germline V gene. The CDR3 sequence is CASSVELAGGLDTDTQYF. Here the CDR3 DNA reads TGTGCCAGCAGCGTAGAACTAGCGGGGGGCCTAGACACAGATACGCAGTATTTT. Full variable domain (outside the CDR3, taken from reference TRBV9 and TRBJ2-3): DSGVTQTPKHLITATGQRVTLRCSPRSGDLSVYWYQQSLDQGLQFLIQYYNGEERAKGNILERFSAQQFPDLHSELNLSSLELGDSALYFCASSVELAGGLDTDTQYFGPGTRLTVL.

In this sample, this clone turned up once. This chain connects TRBV10-3 to TRBJ2-3; the D gene is possibly TRBD1 (5 bases). Trimming left V 10 bases short and J 6 bases short, with 11 bases between. The CDR3 totals 11 residues. Germline V gene lookup returns CDR1 ENHRY and CDR2 SYGVKD. This CDR3 is CATSQGDTQYF. The CDR3 region has the DNA TGTGCCACCTCGCAGGGTGATACGCAGTATTTT.

This chain joins TRBV7-3 and TRBJ2-3; D might be TRBD2 (5 bases). V was shortened by 4 bases and J by 6 bases, with 17 bases between the two germline ends. Germline V gene lookup returns CDR1 SGHTA and CDR2 FQGTGA. The length of the CDR3 is 15 residues. Here the CDR3 reads CASSSRNFAGDTQYF. In DNA form, the CDR3 reads TGTGCCAGCAGCTCGAGGAATTTCGCGGGCGATACGCAGTATTTT.

This chain uses TRBV4-1 with TRBJ1-5, with D tentatively TRBD1 (6 bases). V was shortened by 4 bases and J by 0 bases, with 25 bases between the two germline ends. CDR3 length: 20 amino acids. Germline V gives CDR1 MGHRA, CDR2 YSYEKL. Here the CDR3 DNA reads TGCGCCAGCAGCCCATCCCAAGGGGGGAGGAGGCGAAGTAGCAATCAGCCCCAGCATTTT. Its translation: CASSPSQGGRRRSSNQPQHF.

The V gene is TRBV4-2, the J gene TRBJ1-1; TRBD1 might be the D (5 bases). The CDR3 loop spans 13 amino acids. The V end was cut by 1 base, the J end by 5 bases, with 8 bases between. The germline V gene encodes CDR1 LGHNA and CDR2 YNFKEQ. CDR3 loop: CASSQGRGTEAFF. The DNA for the CDR3 is TGTGCCAGCAGCCAAGGGCGGGGGACTGAAGCTTTCTTT.

This sequence joins TRBV9 and TRBJ1-6; D not resolved. Trimming stripped 0 bases from V and 5 bases from J, with 6 bases between. From germline, CDR1 is SGDLS and CDR2 YYNGEE. This CDR3 has 14 amino acids. CDR3 amino acids: CASSVVANNSPLHF. The CDR3 DNA sequence: TGTGCCAGCAGCGTAGTAGCCAATAATTCACCCCTCCACTTT.

The rearrangement joins TRBV4-1 to TRBJ2-5; the D is unclear. Per the germline V gene, CDR1 is MGHRA and CDR2 is YSYEKL. V lost 0 bases to trimming and J lost 5 bases, with 10 bases between them. This CDR3 region has 14 residues. The CDR3 is CASSQDVARETQYF. CDR3 coding DNA: TGCGCCAGCAGCCAAGACGTAGCACGGGAGACCCAGTACTTC.

The sample holds one count of this clone. The chain carries TRBV5-1 and TRBJ1-6; D is unclear. The germline CDR1 and CDR2 sequences are SGHRS and YFSETQ. V was trimmed by 1 base and J by 10 bases, leaving 12 bases between them. CDR3 length: 14 residues. This CDR3 is CASSLFSQRSPLHF. CDR3 sequence (DNA): TGCGCCAGCAGCTTGTTTAGTCAGCGGTCACCCCTCCACTTT.

This chain connects TRBV5-1 to TRBJ2-1; 8 nucleotides match TRBD2. There are 15 residues in the CDR3. Germline V gene lookup returns CDR1 SGHRS and CDR2 YFSETQ. The trim removed 4 bases at V and 6 bases at J, leaving 9 bases unmatched. CDR3 sequence reads: CASSRGGQPGNEQFF. The CDR3 coding sequence is TGCGCCAGCAGCCGCGGGGGGCAACCAGGCAATGAGCAGTTCTTC.

In DNA, the CDR3 is TGTGCCAGCAGCCTCAGACAGCCGTATAATTCACCCCTCCACTTT. Translation gives CASSLRQPYNSPLHF. V gene TRBV7-2 combines with J gene TRBJ1-6; TRBD1 might be the D (5 bases). The CDR3 runs 15 residues. CDR1 is SGHTA and CDR2 is FQGNSA in the germline V gene. V lost 5 bases, J lost 4 bases, and 12 bases lay in between. Full variable domain (outside the CDR3, taken from reference TRBV7-2 and TRBJ1-6): GAGVSQSPSNKVTEKGKDVELRCDPISGHTALYWYRQSLGQGLEFLIYFQGNSAPDKSGLPSDRFSAERTGGSVSTLTIQRTQQEDSAVYLCASSLRQPYNSPLHFGNGTRLTVT.